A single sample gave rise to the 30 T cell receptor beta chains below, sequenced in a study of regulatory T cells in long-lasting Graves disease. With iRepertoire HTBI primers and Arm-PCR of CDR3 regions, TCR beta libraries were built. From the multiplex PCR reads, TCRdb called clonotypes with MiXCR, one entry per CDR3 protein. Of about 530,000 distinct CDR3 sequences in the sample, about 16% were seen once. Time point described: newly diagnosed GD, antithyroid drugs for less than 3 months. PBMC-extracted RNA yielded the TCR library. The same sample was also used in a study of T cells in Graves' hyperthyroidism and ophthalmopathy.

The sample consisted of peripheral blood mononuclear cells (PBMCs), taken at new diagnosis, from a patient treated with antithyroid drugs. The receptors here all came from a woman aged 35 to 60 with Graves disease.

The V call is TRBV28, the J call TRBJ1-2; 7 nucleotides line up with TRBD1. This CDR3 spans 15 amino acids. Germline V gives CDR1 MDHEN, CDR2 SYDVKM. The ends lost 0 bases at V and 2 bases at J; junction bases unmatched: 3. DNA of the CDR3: TGTGCCAGCAGTTTATGGGGGGACAGCAACTATGGCTACACCTTC. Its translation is CASSLWGDSNYGYTF.

In nucleotides, the CDR3 is TGTGCCACCAGCAGAGATCTATCGGGAAGCAATCAGCCCCAGCATTTT. Encoded protein: CATSRDLSGSNQPQHF. J is TRBJ1-5 and V is TRBV15; D gene uncertain. The CDR3 runs 16 residues. V gave up 0 bases and J gave up 1 base, with 10 bases separating them. Germline CDR1 reads LNHNV; CDR2 reads YYDKDF (reference sequence).

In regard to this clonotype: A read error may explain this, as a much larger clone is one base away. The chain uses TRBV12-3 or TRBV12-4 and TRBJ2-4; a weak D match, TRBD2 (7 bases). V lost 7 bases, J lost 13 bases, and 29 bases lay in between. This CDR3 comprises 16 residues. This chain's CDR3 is CASKVGGGSSYNEQYF. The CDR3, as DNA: TGTGCCAGCAAGGTCGGCGGGGGCAGCTCCTACAATGAGCAGTACTTC.

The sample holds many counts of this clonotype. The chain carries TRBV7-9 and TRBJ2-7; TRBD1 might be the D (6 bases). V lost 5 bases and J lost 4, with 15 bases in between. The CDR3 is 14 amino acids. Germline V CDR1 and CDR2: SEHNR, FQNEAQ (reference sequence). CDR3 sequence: CASSPMDRGYEQYF. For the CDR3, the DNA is TGTGCCAGCAGCCCCATGGACAGAGGATACGAGCAGTACTTC. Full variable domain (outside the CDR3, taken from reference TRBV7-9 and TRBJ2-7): DTGVSQNPRHKITKRGQNVTFRCDPISEHNRLYWYRQTLGQGPEFLTYFQNEAQLEKSRLLSDRFSAERPKGSFSTLEIQRTEQGDSAMYLCASSPMDRGYEQYFGPGTRLTVT.

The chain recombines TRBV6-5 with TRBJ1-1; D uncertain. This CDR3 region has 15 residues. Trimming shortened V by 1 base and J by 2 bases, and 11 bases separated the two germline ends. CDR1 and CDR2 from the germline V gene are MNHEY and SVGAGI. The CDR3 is CASSYFSRSNTEAFF. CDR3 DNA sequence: TGTGCCAGCAGTTACTTCAGTCGAAGTAACACTGAAGCTTTCTTT.

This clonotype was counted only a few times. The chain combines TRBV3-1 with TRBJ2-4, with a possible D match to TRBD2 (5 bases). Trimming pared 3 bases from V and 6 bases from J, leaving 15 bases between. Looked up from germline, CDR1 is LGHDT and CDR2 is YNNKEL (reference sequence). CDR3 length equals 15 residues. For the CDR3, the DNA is TGTGCCAGCAGCCACGCCGGGATGAAGGGAAACATTCAGTACTTC. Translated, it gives CASSHAGMKGNIQYF.

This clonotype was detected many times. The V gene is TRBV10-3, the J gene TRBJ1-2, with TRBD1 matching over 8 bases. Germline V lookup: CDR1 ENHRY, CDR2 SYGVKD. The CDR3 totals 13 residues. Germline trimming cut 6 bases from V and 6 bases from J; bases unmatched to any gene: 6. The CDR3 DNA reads TGTGCCATCAGCTACGACAGGGGCCATGGCTACACCTTC. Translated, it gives CAISYDRGHGYTF.

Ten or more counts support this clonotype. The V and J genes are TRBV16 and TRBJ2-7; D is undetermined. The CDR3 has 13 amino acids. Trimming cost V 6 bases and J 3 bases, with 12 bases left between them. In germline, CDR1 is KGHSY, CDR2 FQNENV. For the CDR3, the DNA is TGTGCCAGCAGTAGCCGGCCCCTCTACGAGCAGTACTTC. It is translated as CASSSRPLYEQYF.

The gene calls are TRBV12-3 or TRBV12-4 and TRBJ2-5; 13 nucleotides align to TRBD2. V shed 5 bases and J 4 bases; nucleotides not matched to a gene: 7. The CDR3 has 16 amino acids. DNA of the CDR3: TGTGCCAGCAGTCGGGGACTAGCGGGGATGCGAGAGACCCAGTACTTC. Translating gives CASSRGLAGMRETQYF.

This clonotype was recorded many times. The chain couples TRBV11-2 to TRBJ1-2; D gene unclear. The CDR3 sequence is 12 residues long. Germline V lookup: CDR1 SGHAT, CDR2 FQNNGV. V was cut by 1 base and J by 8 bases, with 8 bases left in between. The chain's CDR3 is CASSLGPGGYTF. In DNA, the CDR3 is TGTGCCAGCAGCTTAGGTCCGGGGGGCTACACCTTC.

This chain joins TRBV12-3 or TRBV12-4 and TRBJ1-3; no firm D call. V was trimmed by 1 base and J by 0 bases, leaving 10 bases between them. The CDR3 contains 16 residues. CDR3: CASSLGRKPSGNTIYF. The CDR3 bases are TGTGCCAGCAGTTTAGGCAGGAAACCCTCTGGAAACACCATATATTTT.

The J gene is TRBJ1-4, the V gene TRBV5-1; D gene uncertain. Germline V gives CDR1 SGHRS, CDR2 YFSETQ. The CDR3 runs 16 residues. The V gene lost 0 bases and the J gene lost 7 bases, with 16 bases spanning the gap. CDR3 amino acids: CASSLGGNYGGEKLFF. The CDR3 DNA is TGCGCCAGCAGCTTGGGCGGTAACTATGGCGGTGAAAAACTGTTTTTT.

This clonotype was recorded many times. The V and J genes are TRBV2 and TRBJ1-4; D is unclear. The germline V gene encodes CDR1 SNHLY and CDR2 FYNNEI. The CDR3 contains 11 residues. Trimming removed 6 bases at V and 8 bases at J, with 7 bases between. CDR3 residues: CASSRREKLFF. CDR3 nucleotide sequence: TGTGCCAGCAGCCGGAGAGAAAAACTGTTTTTT.

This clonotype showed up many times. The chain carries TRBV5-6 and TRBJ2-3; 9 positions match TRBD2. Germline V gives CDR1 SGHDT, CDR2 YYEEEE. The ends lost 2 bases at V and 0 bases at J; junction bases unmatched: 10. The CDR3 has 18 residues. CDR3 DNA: TGTGCCAGCAGCTTCGGGCTAGCGGGGAGCATAAGCACAGATACGCAGTATTTT. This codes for CASSFGLAGSISTDTQYF.

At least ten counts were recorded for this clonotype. CDR3 DNA: TGTGCCAGCAGCCAAGTCACAGGGACTTCGGATGAGCAGTTCTTC. The encoded protein is CASSQVTGTSDEQFF. The chain combines TRBV3-1 with TRBJ2-1, with D perhaps given as TRBD1 or TRBD2 (6 bases each). Germline V lookup: CDR1 LGHDT, CDR2 YNNKEL (reference sequence). Trimming cost V 1 base and J 8 bases, with 15 bases left between them. The CDR3 consists of 15 residues.

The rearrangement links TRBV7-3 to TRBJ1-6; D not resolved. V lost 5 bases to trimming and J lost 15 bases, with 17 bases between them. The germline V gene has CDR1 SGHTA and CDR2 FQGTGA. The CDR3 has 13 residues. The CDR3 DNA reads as TGTGCCAGCAGCGCCCGGGCCGGCTCCTTCCTCCACTTT. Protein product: CASSARAGSFLHF.

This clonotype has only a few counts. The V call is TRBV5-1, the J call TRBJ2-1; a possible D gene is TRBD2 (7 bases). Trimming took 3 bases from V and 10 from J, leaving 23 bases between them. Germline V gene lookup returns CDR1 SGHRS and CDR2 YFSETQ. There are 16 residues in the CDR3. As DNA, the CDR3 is TGCGCCAGCAGCTCGGGGTCGGGGGGCCCGACTCGAGAGCAGTTCTTC. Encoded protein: CASSSGSGGPTREQFF.

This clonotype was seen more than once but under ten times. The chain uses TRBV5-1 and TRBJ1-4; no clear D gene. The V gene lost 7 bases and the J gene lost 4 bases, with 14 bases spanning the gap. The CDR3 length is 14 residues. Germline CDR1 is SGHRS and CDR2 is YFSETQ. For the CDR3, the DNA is TGCGCCAGCTCCCCAGACGGATTTAATGAAAAACTGTTTTTT. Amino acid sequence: CASSPDGFNEKLFF.

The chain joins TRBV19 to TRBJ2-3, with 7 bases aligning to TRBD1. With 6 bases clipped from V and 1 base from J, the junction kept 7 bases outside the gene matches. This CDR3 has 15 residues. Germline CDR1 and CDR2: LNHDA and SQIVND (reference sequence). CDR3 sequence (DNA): TGTGCCAGTAGGAAGACAGGGTCTCGCACAGATACGCAGTATTTT. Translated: CASRKTGSRTDTQYF.

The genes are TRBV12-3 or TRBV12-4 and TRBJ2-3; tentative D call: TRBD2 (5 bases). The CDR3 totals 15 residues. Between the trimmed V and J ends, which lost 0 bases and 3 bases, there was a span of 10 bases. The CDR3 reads CASSLAVLATDTQYF. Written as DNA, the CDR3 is TGTGCCAGCAGTTTAGCGGTCCTAGCTACAGATACGCAGTATTTT.

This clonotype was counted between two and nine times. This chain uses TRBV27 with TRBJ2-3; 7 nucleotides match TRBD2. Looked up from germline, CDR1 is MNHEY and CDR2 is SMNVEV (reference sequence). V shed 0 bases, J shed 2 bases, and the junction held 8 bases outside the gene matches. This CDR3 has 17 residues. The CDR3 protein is CASSLSWGGSNTDTQYF. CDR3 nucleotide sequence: TGTGCCAGCAGTTTATCGTGGGGGGGGTCCAACACAGATACGCAGTATTTT.

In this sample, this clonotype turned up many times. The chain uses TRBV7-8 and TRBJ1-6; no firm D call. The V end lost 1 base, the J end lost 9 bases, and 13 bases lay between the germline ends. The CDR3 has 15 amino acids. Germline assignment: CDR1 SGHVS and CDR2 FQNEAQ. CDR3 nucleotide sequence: TGTGCCAGCAGCTTAGATCACATTCCTGGTTCACCCCTCCACTTT. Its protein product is CASSLDHIPGSPLHF. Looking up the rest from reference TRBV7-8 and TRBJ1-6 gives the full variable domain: GAGVSQSPRYKVAKRGQDVALRCDPISGHVSLFWYQQALGQGPEFLTYFQNEAQLDKSGLPSDRFFAERPEGSVSTLKIQRTQQEDSAVYLCASSLDHIPGSPLHFGNGTRLTVT.

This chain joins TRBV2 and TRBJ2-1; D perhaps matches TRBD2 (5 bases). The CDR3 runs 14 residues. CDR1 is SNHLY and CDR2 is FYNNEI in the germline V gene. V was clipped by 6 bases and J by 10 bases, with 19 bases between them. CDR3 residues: CASSRSSLVQEQFF. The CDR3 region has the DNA TGTGCCAGCAGCCGTTCGTCACTAGTCCAGGAGCAGTTCTTC.

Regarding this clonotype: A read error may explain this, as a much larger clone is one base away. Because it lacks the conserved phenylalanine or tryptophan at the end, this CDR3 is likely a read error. The CDR3 spells CASSLEGNSYNEQFS. The CDR3 nucleotides read TGCGCCAGCAGCTTGGAGGGAAACTCCTACAATGAGCAGTTCTCC. The J gene is TRBJ2-1, the V gene TRBV5-1; no reliable D call. V shed 0 bases and J shed 0 bases, with 7 bases lying between them. The CDR3 runs to 15 residues. Germline CDR1 reads SGHRS; CDR2 reads YFSETQ.

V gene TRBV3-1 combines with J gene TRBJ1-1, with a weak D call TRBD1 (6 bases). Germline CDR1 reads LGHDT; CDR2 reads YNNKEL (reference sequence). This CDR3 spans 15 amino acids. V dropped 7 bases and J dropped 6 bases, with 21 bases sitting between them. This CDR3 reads CASKNTGKMAPEAFF. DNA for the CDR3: TGTGCCAGCAAGAACACAGGGAAAATGGCCCCTGAAGCTTTCTTT.

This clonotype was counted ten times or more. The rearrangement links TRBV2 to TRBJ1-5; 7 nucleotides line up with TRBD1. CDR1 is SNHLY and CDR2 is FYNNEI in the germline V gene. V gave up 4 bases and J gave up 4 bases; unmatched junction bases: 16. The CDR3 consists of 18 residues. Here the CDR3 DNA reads TGTGCCAGCAGTGCCGAGGGGGCGAGGGTTCGGAGTAATCAGCCCCAGCATTTT. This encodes CASSAEGARVRSNQPQHF.

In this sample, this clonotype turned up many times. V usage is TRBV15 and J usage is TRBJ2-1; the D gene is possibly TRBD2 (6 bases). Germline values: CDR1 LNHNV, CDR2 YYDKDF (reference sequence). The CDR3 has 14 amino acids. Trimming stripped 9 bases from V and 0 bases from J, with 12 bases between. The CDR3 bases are TGTGCCACTGCGGACGGGAGCTCCTACAATGAGCAGTTCTTC. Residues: CATADGSSYNEQFF. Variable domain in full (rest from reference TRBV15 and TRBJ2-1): DAMVIQNPRYQVTQFGKPVTLSCSQTLNHNVMYWYQQKSSQAPKLLFHYYDKDFNNEADTPDNFQSRRPNTSFCFLDIRSPGLGDTAMYLCATADGSSYNEQFFGPGTRLTVL.

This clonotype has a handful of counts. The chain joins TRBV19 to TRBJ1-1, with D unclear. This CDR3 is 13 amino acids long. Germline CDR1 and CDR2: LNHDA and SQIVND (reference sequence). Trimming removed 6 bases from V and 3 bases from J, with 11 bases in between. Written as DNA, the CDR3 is TGTGCCAGTAGCCCTCAGGCATACACTGAAGCTTTCTTT. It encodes CASSPQAYTEAFF.

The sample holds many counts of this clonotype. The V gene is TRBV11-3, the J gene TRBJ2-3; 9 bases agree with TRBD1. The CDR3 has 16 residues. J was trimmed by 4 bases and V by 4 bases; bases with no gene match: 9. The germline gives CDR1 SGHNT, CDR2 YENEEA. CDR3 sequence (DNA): TGTGCCAGCAGCTCCGGGGCGGGACAGGGTGCAGATACGCAGTATTTT. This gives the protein CASSSGAGQGADTQYF. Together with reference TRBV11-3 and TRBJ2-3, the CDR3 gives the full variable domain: EAGVVQSPRYKIIEKKQPVAFWCNPISGHNTLYWYLQNLGQGPELLIRYENEEAVDDSQLPKDRFSAERLKGVDSTLKIQPAELGDSAVYLCASSSGAGQGADTQYFGPGTRLTVL.

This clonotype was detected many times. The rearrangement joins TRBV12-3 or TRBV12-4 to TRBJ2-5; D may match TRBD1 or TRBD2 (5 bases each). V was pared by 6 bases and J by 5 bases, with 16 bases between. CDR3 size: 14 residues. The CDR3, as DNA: TGTGCCAGCAGCCCTAGGGGTCTAGCCGAGACCCAGTACTTC. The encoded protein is CASSPRGLAETQYF.